This T cell receptor (beta chain) comes out of a study of blood T cell repertoires in COVID-19. Losses at the gene ends were 1 base for V and 8 bases for J; bases not matched to a gene: 13. Per the germline V gene, CDR1 is GTSNPN and CDR2 is SVGIG (reference sequence). This CDR3 comprises 15 residues. Using immunoSEQ multiplex PCR, the repertoire was profiled, and TCRdb retains in-frame clones only, with some absent. Here the sample spans fewer than 200,000 clones, approximately 84% being singletons. The chain employs TRBV30 and TRBJ1-2, with 7 nucleotides matching TRBD1. This receptor was identified in a human donor in a cohort sampled during active COVID-19. The source material was peripheral blood. The CDR3 sequence is CAWSARQGSLRGYTF. The CDR3 coding sequence is TGTGCCTGGAGTGCCCGACAGGGTTCCTTGCGGGGCTACACCTTC.